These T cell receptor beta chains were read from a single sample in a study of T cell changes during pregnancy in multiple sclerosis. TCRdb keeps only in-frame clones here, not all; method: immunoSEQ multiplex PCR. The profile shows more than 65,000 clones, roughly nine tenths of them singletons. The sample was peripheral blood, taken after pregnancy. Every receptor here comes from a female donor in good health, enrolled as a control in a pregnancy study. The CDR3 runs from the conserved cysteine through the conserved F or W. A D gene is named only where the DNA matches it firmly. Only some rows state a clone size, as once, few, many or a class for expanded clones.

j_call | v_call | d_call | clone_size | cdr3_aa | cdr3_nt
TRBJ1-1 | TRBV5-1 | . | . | CASSLGPGGGANTEAFF | TGCGCCAGCAGCTTGGGCCCCGGGGGGGGCGCAAACACTGAAGCTTTCTTT
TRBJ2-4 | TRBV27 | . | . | CASREGTENIQYF | TGTGCCAGCAGGGAGGGGACAGAAAACATTCAGTACTTC
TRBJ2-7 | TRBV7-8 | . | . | CASSLAPAGEGSYEQYF | TGTGCCAGCAGCTTAGCCCCAGCGGGCGAGGGATCCTACGAGCAGTACTTC
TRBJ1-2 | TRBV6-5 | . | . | CASSTIDKNYGYTF | TGTGCCAGCAGTACCATCGACAAGAACTATGGCTACACCTTC
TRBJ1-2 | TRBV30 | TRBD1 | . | CAWAEGQNYGYTF | TGTGCCTGGGCGGAGGGACAGAACTATGGCTACACCTTC
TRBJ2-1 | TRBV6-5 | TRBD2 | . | CASSYLLAGGYNEQFF | TGTGCCAGCAGTTACTTACTAGCGGGGGGATACAATGAGCAGTTCTTC
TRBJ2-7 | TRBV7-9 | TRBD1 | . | CASSSGQRSYEQYF | TGTGCCAGCAGCTCGGGACAGCGCTCCTACGAGCAGTACTTC
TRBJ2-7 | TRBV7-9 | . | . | CASQGTYEQYF | TGTGCCTCCCAGGGTACCTACGAGCAGTACTTC
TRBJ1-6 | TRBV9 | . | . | CASSVGGQGNSPLHF | TGTGCCAGCAGCGTAGGCGGGCAGGGGAATTCACCCCTCCACTTT
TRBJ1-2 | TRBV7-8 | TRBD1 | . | CASSLTGQGGYGYTF | TGTGCCAGCAGCCTGACGGGACAGGGGGGCTATGGCTACACCTTC
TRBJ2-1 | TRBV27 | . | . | CASSFRGIEQFF | TGTGCCAGCAGTTTTAGGGGGATTGAGCAGTTCTTC
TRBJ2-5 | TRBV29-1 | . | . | CSVSGEQETQYF | TGCAGCGTTTCCGGAGAGCAAGAGACCCAGTACTTC
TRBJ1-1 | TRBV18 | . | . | CASSPLPRGNMGNTEAFF | TGTGCCAGCTCACCCTTACCAAGAGGGAATATGGGGAACACTGAAGCTTTCTTT
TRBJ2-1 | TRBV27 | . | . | CASSYAGGHSYNEQFF | TGTGCCAGCAGTTATGCGGGCGGTCACTCCTACAATGAGCAGTTCTTC
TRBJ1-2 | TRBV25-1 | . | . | CASSATEAYGYTF | TGTGCCAGCAGTGCGACCGAGGCCTATGGCTACACCTTC
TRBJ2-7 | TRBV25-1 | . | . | CASSFTGSSYEQYF | TGTGCCAGCAGTTTTACAGGGAGCTCCTACGAGCAGTACTTC
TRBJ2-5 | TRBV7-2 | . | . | CASSLGRVQETQYF | TGTGCCAGCAGCTTAGGGCGGGTCCAAGAGACCCAGTACTTC
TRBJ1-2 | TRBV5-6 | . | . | CASSLIGYGYTF | TGTGCCAGCAGCTTAATCGGGTATGGCTACACCTTC
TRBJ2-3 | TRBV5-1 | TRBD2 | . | CASRAGGLLVTDTQYF | TGCGCCAGCAGGGCGGGAGGTCTCCTGGTCACAGATACGCAGTATTTT
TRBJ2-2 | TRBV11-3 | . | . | CASSLLEGRTGELFF | TGTGCCAGCAGCTTACTGGAGGGCCGAACCGGGGAGCTGTTTTTT
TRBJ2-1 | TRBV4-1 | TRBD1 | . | CASSPRDRGMFF | TGCGCCAGCAGCCCCCGGGACAGGGGTATGTTCTTC
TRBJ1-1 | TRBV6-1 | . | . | CASRGLGEAFF | TGTGCCAGCAGGGGGCTAGGTGAAGCTTTCTTT
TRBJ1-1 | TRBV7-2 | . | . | CASRLDTEAFF | TGTGCCAGCAGACTTGACACTGAAGCTTTCTTT
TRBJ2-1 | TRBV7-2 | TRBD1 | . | CASSLAGTGIYNEQFF | TGTGCCAGCAGCTTAGCAGGGACAGGAATATACAATGAGCAGTTCTTC
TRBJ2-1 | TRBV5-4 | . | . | CASSSLGSAGEQFF | TGTGCCAGCAGCTCCCTTGGCAGTGCGGGTGAGCAGTTCTTC
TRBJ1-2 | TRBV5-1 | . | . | CASSLGTDSVVYGYTF | TGCGCCAGCAGCTTGGGTACGGACAGTGTCGTGTATGGCTACACCTTC
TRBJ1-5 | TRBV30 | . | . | CAWWGDGCNQPQHF | TGTGCCTGGTGGGGGGACGGCTGCAATCAGCCCCAGCATTTT
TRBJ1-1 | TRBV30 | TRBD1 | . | CAWKPRDRSYTEAFF | TGTGCCTGGAAACCACGGGACAGGAGCTACACTGAAGCTTTCTTT
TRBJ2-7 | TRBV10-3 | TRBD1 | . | CAIRPQGAGEQYF | TGTGCCATCAGGCCACAGGGGGCGGGGGAGCAGTACTTC
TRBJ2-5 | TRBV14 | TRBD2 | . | CASSQEVRAGTQYF | TGTGCCAGCAGCCAAGAAGTGCGAGCGGGAACTCAGTACTTC
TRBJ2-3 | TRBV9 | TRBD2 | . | CASSVGGSGNTDTQYF | TGTGCCAGCAGCGTGGGGGGTAGCGGGAACACAGATACGCAGTATTTT
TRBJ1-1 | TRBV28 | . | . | CASSLFSYGRGTEAFF | TGTGCCAGCAGTTTATTCTCGTACGGGAGGGGCACTGAAGCTTTCTTT
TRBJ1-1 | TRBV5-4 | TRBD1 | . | CASSLGGTVPNTEAFF | TGTGCCAGCAGCTTGGGGGGGACAGTTCCTAACACTGAAGCTTTCTTT
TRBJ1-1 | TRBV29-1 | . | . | CSVFRTGGGDTEAFF | TGCAGCGTTTTTCGGACGGGAGGAGGGGACACTGAAGCTTTCTTT
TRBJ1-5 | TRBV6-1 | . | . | CASRRALEVNQPQHF | TGTGCCAGCAGGAGGGCCCTTGAAGTCAATCAGCCCCAGCATTTT
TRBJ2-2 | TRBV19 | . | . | CASSNFRGASGELFF | TGTGCCAGTAGTAACTTTCGGGGGGCCTCCGGGGAGCTGTTTTTT
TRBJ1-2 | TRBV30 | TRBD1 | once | CAWSPGGASRPNYGYTF | TGTGCCTGGAGTCCAGGGGGCGCTTCGCGGCCAAACTATGGCTACACCTTC
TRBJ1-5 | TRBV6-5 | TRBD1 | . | CASREGQGANQPQHF | TGTGCCAGCAGGGAGGGACAGGGGGCCAATCAGCCCCAGCATTTT
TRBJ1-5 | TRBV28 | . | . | CASSFGARGGNQPQHF | TGTGCCAGCAGTTTTGGAGCGCGCGGAGGCAATCAGCCCCAGCATTTT
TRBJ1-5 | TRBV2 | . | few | CASRARGINQPQHF | TGTGCCAGCAGAGCCCGCGGGATCAATCAGCCCCAGCATTTT
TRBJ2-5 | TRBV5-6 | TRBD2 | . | CASSLGTSGGWETQYF | TGTGCCAGCAGCCTAGGAACTAGCGGGGGGTGGGAGACCCAGTACTTC
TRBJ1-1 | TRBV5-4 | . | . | CASKAGRTGTEAFF | TGTGCCAGCAAGGCGGGGCGCACAGGCACTGAAGCTTTCTTT
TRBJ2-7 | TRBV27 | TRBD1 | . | CASSPETGSLSYEQYF | TGTGCCAGCAGTCCAGAGACAGGGTCTCTCTCCTACGAGCAGTACTTC
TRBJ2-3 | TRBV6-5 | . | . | CASSYDTYTQYF | TGTGCCAGCAGTTACGACACATATACGCAGTATTTT
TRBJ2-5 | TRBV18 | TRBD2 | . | CASSWAGALQETQYF | TGTGCCAGCTCATGGGCGGGAGCGCTTCAAGAGACCCAGTACTTC
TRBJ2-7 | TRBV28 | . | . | CASSSPGASYEQYF | TGTGCCAGCAGTTCCCCTGGGGCAAGCTACGAGCAGTACTTC
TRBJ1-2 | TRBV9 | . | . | CASSVLPGTPAGINYGYTF | TGTGCCAGCAGCGTGCTCCCCGGGACACCGGCCGGGATTAACTATGGCTACACCTTC
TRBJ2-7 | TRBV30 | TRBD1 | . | CAWSVLPGTGGGGQYF | TGTGCCTGGAGTGTACTGCCCGGGACAGGGGGTGGGGGGCAGTACTTC
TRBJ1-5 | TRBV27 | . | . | CASSWAPRQGRGNQPQHF | TGTGCCAGCAGTTGGGCCCCCCGGCAGGGTAGGGGCAATCAGCCCCAGCATTTT
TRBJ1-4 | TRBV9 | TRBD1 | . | CASSPSQGATNEKLFF | TGTGCCAGCAGCCCTTCACAGGGGGCAACTAATGAAAAACTGTTTTTT
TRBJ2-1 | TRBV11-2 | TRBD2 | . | CASSLRTSGSDIYNEQFF | TGTGCCAGCAGCTTACGGACTAGCGGGAGTGATATTTACAATGAGCAGTTCTTC
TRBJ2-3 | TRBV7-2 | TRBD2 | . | CASSLGSGVAGSRGDTQYF | TGTGCCAGCAGCTTAGGTAGTGGGGTAGCGGGGAGCCGTGGGGATACGCAGTATTTT
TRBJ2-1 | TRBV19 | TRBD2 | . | CASSMRAGDSYNEQFF | TGTGCCAGTAGTATGCGAGCGGGAGATTCCTACAATGAGCAGTTCTTC
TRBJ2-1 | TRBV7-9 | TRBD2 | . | CAGGREFF | TGTGCCGGGGGGAGGGAGTTCTTC
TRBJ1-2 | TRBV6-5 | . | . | CASSYVQGHGYTF | TGTGCCAGCAGTTACGTCCAGGGCCATGGCTACACCTTC
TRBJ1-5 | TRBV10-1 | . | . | CASSESGDPQPQHF | TGCGCCAGCAGTGAGTCCGGGGATCCCCAGCCCCAGCATTTT
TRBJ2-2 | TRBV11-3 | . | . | CASSLDGAGELFF | TGTGCCAGCAGCTTAGACGGTGCCGGGGAGCTGTTTTTT
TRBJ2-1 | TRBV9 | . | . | CASSGEQGTEQFF | TGTGCCAGCAGCGGAGAACAGGGCACAGAGCAGTTCTTC